The following is a TCR beta chain sequence with its context. What it binds is not known. Extraction of RNA preceded its reverse transcription into cDNA, which served as the sequencing template. Produced via immunoSEQ multiplex PCR; TCRdb's table is partial and in-frame only. The sample has around 86,000 clones, around three quarters seen once. The CDR3 has 13 residues. V was pared by 3 bases and J by 10 bases, with 3 bases of the junction left unmatched. Looked up from germline, CDR1 is MGHRA and CDR2 is YSYEKL. This specimen belongs to a study of CD8+ T cells in alopecia areata. For the study at large: The drug, oral tofacitinib, was given to treated patients at 5 to 10 mg twice daily.

General study points: Greater clonality was observed in lesional scalp samples, especially alopecia totalis/universalis, versus normal scalp. With one nonresponder, baseline CD8+ expansion's link to response remains uncertain. Throughout tofacitinib, many expanded lesional clones continued to persist in scalp and blood.

Specified treatment: oral pan-JAK inhibitor, 5-10 mg twice daily. This rearrangement joins TRBV4-1 to TRBJ2-1, with 10 bases fitting TRBD2. The sequencing used CD8+ T cells sorted from blood, collected around week 44, from a patient treated with tofacitinib. The clonotype was recovered from a human donor with alopecia areata. CDR3 coding DNA: TGCGCCAGCAGCCAGGGACTAGCGAAGGAGCAGTTCTTC. Protein product: CASSQGLAKEQFF.